This T cell receptor (beta chain) was sequenced during a study of blood T cell repertoires in COVID-19. Across the study: Sites in the United States, Italy and Spain provided acute and convalescent COVID-19 samples.

Sequencing was performed with immunoSEQ multiplex PCR; in TCRdb, only in-frame clones are kept and a portion is missing. The table includes 200,000 or so clones, more than 75% detected once. V lost 3 bases, J lost 5 bases, and 12 bases stayed unmatched. The CDR3 has 16 amino acids. Germline loops: CDR1 SGHNT, CDR2 YYREEE (reference sequence). The sequenced material came from peripheral blood. This receptor was identified in a man older than 75 with acute or convalescent COVID-19. The rearrangement uses TRBV5-4 and TRBJ2-5, with 8 positions matching TRBD2. Here the CDR3 reads CASSSGGAGGHETQYF. CDR3 DNA: TGTGCCAGCAGCTCGGGAGGGGCGGGAGGTCATGAGACCCAGTACTTC.